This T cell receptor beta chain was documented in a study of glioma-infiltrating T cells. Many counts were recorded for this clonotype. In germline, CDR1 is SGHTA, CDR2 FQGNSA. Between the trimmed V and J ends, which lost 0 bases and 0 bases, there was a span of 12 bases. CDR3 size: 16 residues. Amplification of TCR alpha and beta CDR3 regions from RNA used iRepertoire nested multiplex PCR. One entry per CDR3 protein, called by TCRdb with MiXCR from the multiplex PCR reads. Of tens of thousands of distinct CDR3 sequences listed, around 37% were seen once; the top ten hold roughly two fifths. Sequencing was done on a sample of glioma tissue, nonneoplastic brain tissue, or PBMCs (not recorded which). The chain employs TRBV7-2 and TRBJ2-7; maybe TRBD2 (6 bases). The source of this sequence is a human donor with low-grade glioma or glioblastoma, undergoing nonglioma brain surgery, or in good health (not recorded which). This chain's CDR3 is CASSLALATYSYEQYF. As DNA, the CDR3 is TGTGCCAGCAGCTTAGCCCTAGCGACATACTCCTACGAGCAGTACTTC.